This record covers a single T cell receptor (beta chain). Original analysis: Junction-only sequences without quality scores were provided by ImmunoSEQ, so filtering was different. Here immunoSEQ multiplex PCR was the method, and the copy in TCRdb shows in-frame clones only, minus some. V, J and clone size are those of that table, while D and trimming were read from the DNA. The data show more than 2 million clones, with about 94% seen just once and approximately 0.13% held by the top ten. These data are taken from a study of shared clonotypes between healthy human individuals. Study details: The plates for each donor numbered three CD4 naive, three CD4 memory, two CD8 naive and one CD8 memory.

In germline, CDR1 is GTSNPN, CDR2 SVGIG (reference sequence). The V and J ends lost 5 bases and 0 bases respectively, with 13 bases between them. This CDR3 spans 14 amino acids. Sequencing was carried out using naive CD4+ T cells sorted from blood. As to subset: CD45RA+ positively selected. V and J are TRBV30 and TRBJ1-1, with a possible D match to TRBD1 (5 bases). The TCR sequence derives from a man between 18 and 35 years old in good health. In nucleotides, the CDR3 is TGTGCCTGGGGCCGGTGGGGGTTGAACACTGAAGCTTTCTTT. This translates into CAWGRWGLNTEAFF.